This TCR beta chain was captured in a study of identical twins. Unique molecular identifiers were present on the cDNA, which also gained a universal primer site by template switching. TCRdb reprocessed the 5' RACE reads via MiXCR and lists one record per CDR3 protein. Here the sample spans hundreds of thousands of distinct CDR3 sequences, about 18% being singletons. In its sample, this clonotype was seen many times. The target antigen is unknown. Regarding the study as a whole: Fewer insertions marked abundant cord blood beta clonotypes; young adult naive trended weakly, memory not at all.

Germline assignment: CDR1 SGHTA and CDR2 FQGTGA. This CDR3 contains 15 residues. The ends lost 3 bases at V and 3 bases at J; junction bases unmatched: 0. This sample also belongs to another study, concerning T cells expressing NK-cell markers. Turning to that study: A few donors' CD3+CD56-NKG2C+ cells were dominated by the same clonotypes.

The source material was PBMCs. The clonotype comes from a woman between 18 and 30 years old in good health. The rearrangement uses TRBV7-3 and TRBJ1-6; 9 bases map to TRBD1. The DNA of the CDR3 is TGTGCCAGCAGCTTGACAGGGGGCTATAATTCACCCCTCCACTTT. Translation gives CASSLTGGYNSPLHF. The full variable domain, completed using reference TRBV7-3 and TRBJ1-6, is GAGVSQTPSNKVTEKGKYVELRCDPISGHTALYWYRQSLGQGPEFLIYFQGTGAADDSGLPNDRFFAVRPEGSVSTLKIQRTERGDSAVYLCASSLTGGYNSPLHFGNGTRLTVT.